This entry is about one T cell receptor (beta chain). The clone's antigen remains unknown. No base quality values were provided; no much bigger clone lies one nucleotide off. For CDR1 and CDR2, the germline V gene (reference sequence) lists SEHNR and FQNEAQ. Trimming removed 5 bases from V and 8 bases from J, leaving 25 bases between the germline ends. Including cysteine and phenylalanine, the CDR3 has 17 amino acids. The retained sequence is limited to the CDR3, 51 bases, with the frame set at the first base. This entry belongs to a study of blood T cell repertoires in COVID-19 (dated by TCRdb to the early 2020s). For the wider study: Collaborator samples came from the United States, Italy and Spain and covered acute and convalescent phases of COVID-19. The prospective study material was composed of cDNA or gDNA derived from T cells, B-cell-depleted T cells, or PBMCs. Subjects who had been exposed to COVID-19, were actively infected with it, or had recovered from it provided the deeply sampled blood TCRbeta repertoires that made up the dataset. A freely available public database, intended as a resource for researchers studying the immune response to SARS-CoV-2, is where the repertoires were released. The samples were drawn from the first 160 participants of the ongoing ImmuneRACE study and from 1,254 subjects provided by 6 global collaborators. Nearly every sample came with metadata listing a de-identified subject ID, COVID-19 status, age in years and sex. Where available, HLA class I and class II types were taken from metadata supplied by the sample provider and were not determined by assay-based typing. Results the study describes overall, beyond this receptor: How much clinical and demographic metadata was included differed by source and by participant, and the metadata was provided uncurated.

Another Seattle source contributed samples from volunteer blood donors who had recovered from COVID-19. Each collaborating institution followed its own protocols to collect whole blood in K2EDTA tubes. For TCRbeta analysis, collaborator samples were shipped as frozen whole blood, as isolated PBMCs, or as DNA extracted from either sample type. TCRbeta CDR3 regions were amplified from genomic DNA using the immunoSEQ Assay, a bias-controlled multiplex PCR. The original pipeline was this. Within the assay, amplification of reference gene primers was used to estimate how many nucleated cells each sample contained. Sequence reads were collapsed and filtered to measure the absolute abundance of every unique TCRbeta CDR3 rearrangement. For each sample, productive Simpson clonality was calculated by taking the square root of Simpson's diversity index across productive rearrangements. The table comes from immuneACCESS by way of TCRdb, which keeps in-frame sequences with V and J called. Part of the clones is missing from these tables; in studies checked, under half for an unresolved V gene and the rest for unknown reasons. For V, J and clone size, that table is used; D and trimming come from the DNA. The sample table records approximately 280,000 clones; around 86% of these occur just once. The ten largest clones take up about 1.9% of the sample.

This sequence uses TRBV7-9 and TRBJ1-3; no D gene can be assigned with confidence. The sequence was collected from a woman in her 30s who had recovered from COVID-19. The sequenced sample was peripheral blood. CDR3 reads: CASSPGEGTAGYDTIYF. DNA sequence: TGTGCCAGCAGCCCGGGTGAGGGAACGGCCGGGTATGACACCATATATTTT.